The sequence of this T cell receptor beta chain was determined in a study of beta chain features in type 1 diabetes. This clone was seen more than once but under ten times. The antigen is unknown. The authors reverse transcribed all of the isolated RNA, so sequencing captured expressed TCRB transcripts. Method: immunoSEQ multiplex PCR; TCRdb's copy keeps in-frame clones and lacks some. Of approximately 470,000 clones listed, around 30% are singletons. Study-level findings and limits: Shortening of TCRB CDR3s, moderate but significant, appeared in all four CD4+ subsets of Type 1 diabetes patients. VDJ junctions from type 1 diabetes patients carried fewer insertions and larger deletions. Across patients, naive, central memory and Treg TCRB repertoires exhibited apparently greater similarity than was observed across healthy donors.

The sequenced sample consisted of naive CD4+ T cells from blood. The receptor's source is a man younger than 35 in good health.

As DNA, the CDR3 is TGTGCCTGGAACCCGTCGTACCAAGAGACCCAGTACTTC. Translated: CAWNPSYQETQYF. The genes are TRBV30 and TRBJ2-5; D gene ambiguous. This CDR3 is built from 13 residues. Trimming cost V 4 bases and J 0 bases, with 9 bases left between them. Germline V lookup: CDR1 GTSNPN, CDR2 SVGIG (reference sequence). Combining the CDR3 with reference TRBV30 and TRBJ2-5 gives the whole variable domain SQTIHQWPATLVQPVGSPLSLECTVEGTSNPNLYWYRQAAGRGLQLLFYSVGIGQISSEVPQNLSASRPQDRQFILSSKKLLLSDSGFYLCAWNPSYQETQYFGPGTRLLVL.